This T cell receptor beta chain was obtained from a study of T-cell reconstitution after alpha-beta-depleted transplantation in children. The CDR3 loop spans 15 amino acids. The trim removed 8 bases at V and 4 bases at J, leaving 6 bases unmatched. Germline V gene data show CDR1 as MGHRA and CDR2 as YSYEKL. This clonotype was observed a few times. Its antigen is unknown. Overall study findings and caveats: A year post-transplant, T-cell counts and diversity derived mostly from newly produced T cells.

TCRbeta library preparation incorporated unique molecular identifiers. TCRdb recomputed calls from the PCR reads with MiXCR, one row per CDR3 protein. The table lists over 80,000 distinct CDR3 sequences, around a quarter of them singletons, with about 22% in the top ten. V usage is TRBV4-1 and J usage is TRBJ2-2; 11 positions match TRBD2. The sample here was PBMCs, taken before TCRalphabeta/CD19-depleted stem cell transplant. This clonotype was sampled from a boy aged 2 to 10 with acute lymphoblastic leukemia, due to receive a stem cell transplant. CDR3 bases: TGCGCCAGCTCCGGGACTAGCGGTTTCACCGGGGAGCTGTTTTTT. The encoded protein is CASSGTSGFTGELFF.